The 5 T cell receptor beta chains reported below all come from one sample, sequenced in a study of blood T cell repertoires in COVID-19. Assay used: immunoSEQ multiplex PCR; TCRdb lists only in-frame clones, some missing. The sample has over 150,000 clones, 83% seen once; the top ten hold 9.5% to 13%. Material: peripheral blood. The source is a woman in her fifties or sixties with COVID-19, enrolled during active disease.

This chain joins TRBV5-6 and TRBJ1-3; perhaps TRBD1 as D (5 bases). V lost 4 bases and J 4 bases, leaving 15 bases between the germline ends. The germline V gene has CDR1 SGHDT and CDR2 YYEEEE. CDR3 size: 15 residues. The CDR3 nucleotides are TGTGCCAGCAGCCCTCAGGGTGTGCGGGGAAACACCATATATTTT. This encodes CASSPQGVRGNTIYF.

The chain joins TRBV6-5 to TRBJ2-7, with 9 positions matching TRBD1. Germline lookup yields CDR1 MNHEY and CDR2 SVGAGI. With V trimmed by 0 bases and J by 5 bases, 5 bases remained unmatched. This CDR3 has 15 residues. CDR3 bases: TGTGCCAGCAGTTACTCGAACAGGGGGCTGAACGAGCAGTACTTC. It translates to CASSYSNRGLNEQYF.

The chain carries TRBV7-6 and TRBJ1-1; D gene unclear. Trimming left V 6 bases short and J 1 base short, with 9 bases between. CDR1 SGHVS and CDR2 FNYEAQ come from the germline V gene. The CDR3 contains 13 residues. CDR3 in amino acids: CASSSAGNTEAFF. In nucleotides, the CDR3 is TGTGCCAGCAGTTCCGCCGGGAACACTGAAGCTTTCTTT.

The CDR3 DNA reads TGTGCCTCCAGACAGGGGGCTAACTCTGGAAACACCATATATTTT. Amino acid sequence: CASRQGANSGNTIYF. The V and J genes are TRBV6-5 and TRBJ1-3; TRBD1 aligns across 10 bases. CDR1 and CDR2 (germline): MNHEY, SVGAGI. The CDR3 covers 15 residues. The ends lost 11 bases at V and 0 bases at J; junction bases unmatched: 7.

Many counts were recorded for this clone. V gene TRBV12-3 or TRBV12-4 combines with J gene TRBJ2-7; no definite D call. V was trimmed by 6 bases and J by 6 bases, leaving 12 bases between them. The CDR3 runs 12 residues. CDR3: CASSHASGEQYF. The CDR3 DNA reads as TGTGCCAGCAGCCATGCCTCCGGCGAGCAGTACTTC.